The clone carrying this T cell receptor beta chain was seen only a few times. Its specificity is not known. Relative to the germline gene, one junction end is altered; a read error may explain this. Sequencing used immunoSEQ multiplex PCR; TCRdb keeps in-frame clones, though not all of them. The profile covers some 140,000 clones, with 80% to 90% appearing a single time and about 20% taken by the ten largest. The CDR3 is 9 amino acids. Looked up from germline, CDR1 is DFQATT and CDR2 is SNEGSKA (reference sequence). This specimen belongs to a study of cytomegalovirus exposure and HLA in healthy donors. General study findings and limits: According to a subsequent analysis, TCR clusters from the first cohort were inclined to appear together in the roughly 120 validation repertoires. Reported performance of the classifier showed diagnosis of cytomegalovirus status with high specificity and sensitivity. The study listed roughly 150 cytomegalovirus-associated TCR beta chains.

It was the approximately 130-subject validation cohort, separate from the approximately 700-subject first cohort, to which the donors belonged. Sequencing was done on a sample of PBMCs. The clonotype comes from a man in his late teens or twenties in good health and CMV-seropositive. This sequence joins TRBV20-1 and TRBJ2-5; 8 nucleotides align to TRBD2. The CDR3 spells CSAVAGRDF. The CDR3 DNA sequence: TGCAGTGCTGTAGCGGGGAGGGACTTC.